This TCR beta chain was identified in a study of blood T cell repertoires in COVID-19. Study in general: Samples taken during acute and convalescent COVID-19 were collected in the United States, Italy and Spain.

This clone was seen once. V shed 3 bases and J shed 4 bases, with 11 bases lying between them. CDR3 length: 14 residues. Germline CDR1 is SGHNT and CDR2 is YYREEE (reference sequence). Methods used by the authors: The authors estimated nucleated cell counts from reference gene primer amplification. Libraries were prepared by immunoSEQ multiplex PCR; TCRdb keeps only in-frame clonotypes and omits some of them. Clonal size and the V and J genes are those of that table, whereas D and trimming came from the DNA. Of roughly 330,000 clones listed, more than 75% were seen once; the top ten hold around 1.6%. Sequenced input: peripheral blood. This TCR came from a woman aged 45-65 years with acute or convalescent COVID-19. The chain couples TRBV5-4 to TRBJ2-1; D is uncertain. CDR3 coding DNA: TGTGCCAGCAGCTCCTTGTCTCGGTACAATGAGCAGTTCTTC. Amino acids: CASSSLSRYNEQFF.